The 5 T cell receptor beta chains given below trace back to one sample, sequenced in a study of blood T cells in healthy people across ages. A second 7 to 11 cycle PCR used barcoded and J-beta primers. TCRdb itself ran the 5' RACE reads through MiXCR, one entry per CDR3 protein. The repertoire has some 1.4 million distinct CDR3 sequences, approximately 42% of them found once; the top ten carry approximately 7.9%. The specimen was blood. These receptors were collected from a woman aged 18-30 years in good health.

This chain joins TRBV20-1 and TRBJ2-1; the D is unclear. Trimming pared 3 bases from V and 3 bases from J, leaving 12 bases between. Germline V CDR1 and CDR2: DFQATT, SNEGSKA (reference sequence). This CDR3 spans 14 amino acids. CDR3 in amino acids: CSASIDWDYNEQFF. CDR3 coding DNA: TGCAGTGCTAGTATTGACTGGGACTACAATGAGCAGTTCTTC.

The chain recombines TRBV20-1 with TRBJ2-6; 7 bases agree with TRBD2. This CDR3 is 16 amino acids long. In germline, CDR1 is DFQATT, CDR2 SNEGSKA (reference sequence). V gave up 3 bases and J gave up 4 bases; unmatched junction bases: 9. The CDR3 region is CSARGLQAVGANVLTF. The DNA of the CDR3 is TGCAGTGCTAGGGGACTACAGGCTGTAGGGGCCAACGTCCTGACTTTC.

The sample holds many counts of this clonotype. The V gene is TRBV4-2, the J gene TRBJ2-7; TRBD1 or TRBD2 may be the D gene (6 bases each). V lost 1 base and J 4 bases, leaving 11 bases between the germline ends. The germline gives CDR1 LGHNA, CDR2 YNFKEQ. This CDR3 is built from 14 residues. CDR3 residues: CASSQVPGAYEQYF. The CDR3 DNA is TGTGCCAGCAGCCAAGTCCCGGGGGCGTACGAGCAGTACTTC.

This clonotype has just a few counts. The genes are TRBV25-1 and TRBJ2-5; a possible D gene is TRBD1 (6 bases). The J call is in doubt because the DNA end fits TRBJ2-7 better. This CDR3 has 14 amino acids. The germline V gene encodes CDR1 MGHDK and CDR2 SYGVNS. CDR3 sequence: CATLGEGVGLEQYF. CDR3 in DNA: TGTGCCACCCTGGGAGAGGGGGTAGGTCTCGAGCAGTACTTC.

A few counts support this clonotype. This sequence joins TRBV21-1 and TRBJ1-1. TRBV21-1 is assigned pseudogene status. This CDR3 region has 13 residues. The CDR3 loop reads CASSSQVNAEAFF. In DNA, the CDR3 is TGTGCCAGCAGCAGTCAGGTAAACGCTGAAGCTTTCTTT.